This T cell receptor beta chain was observed in a study of blood T cell repertoires in COVID-19. On the study more broadly: Both acute and convalescent COVID-19 samples were obtained from the United States, Italy and Spain. T cells, B-cell-depleted T cells, or PBMCs provided the cDNA or gDNA that served as material.

The CDR3 is 14 residues long. Germline CDR1 LNHDA, CDR2 SQIVND (reference sequence). Trimming removed 7 bases from V and 3 bases from J, with 15 bases in between. Original analysis: Counts of nucleated cells, estimated from reference gene primer amplification, were obtained. Method: immunoSEQ multiplex PCR; TCRdb's copy keeps in-frame clones and lacks some. That table is the source of V, J and clone size, and D and trimming were worked out from the DNA. The table shows 150,000 to 180,000 clones, with about 89% occurring only once. The source material was peripheral blood. The chain has TRBV19 and TRBJ1-1; a weak D match, TRBD1 (6 bases). The receptor's source is a man aged 50-60 years with acute or convalescent COVID-19. The DNA for the CDR3 is TGTGCCAGTACCCTTATCAGGGGTGACACTGAAGCTTTCTTT. Translating it yields CASTLIRGDTEAFF.